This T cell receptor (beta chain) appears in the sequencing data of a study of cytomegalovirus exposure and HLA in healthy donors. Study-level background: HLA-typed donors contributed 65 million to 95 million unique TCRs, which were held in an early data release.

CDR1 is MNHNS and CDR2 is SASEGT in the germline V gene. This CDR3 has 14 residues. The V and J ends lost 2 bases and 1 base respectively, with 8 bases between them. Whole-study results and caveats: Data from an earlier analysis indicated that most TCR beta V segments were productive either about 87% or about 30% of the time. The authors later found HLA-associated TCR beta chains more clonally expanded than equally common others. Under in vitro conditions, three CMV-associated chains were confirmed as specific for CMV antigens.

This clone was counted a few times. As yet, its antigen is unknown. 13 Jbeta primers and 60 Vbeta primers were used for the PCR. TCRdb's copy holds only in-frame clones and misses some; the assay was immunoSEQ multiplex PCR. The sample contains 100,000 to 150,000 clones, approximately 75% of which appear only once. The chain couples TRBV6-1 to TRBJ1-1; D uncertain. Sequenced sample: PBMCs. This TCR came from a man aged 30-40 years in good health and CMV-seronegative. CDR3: CASSEWSTNTEAFF. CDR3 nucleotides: TGTGCCAGCAGTGAATGGTCTACGAACACTGAAGCTTTCTTT.